Listed here is a single TCR beta chain. Its antigen is still unknown. This sample stems from a study of PD-1 blockade in classical Hodgkin lymphoma. Findings and caveats of the study: Newly diagnosed patients were reported to start with lower TCR diversity than healthy donors.

This table comes from immunoSEQ multiplex PCR, and its TCRdb copy is limited to in-frame clones, with some not included. The sample holds over 10,000 clones, approximately 90% seen once. In every patient, relapse followed autologous stem cell transplantation, while exposure to brentuximab vedotin differed. CDR3 length: 18 residues. The genes are TRBV21-1 and TRBJ1-2; the D call of TRBD1 is as the table states it, not checked on the DNA. TRBV21-1 constitutes a pseudogene. The origin of this receptor is a human donor with classical Hodgkin lymphoma. The source material was peripheral blood mononuclear cells (PBMCs), sampled at baseline. This CDR3 reads CASSKRDSQPIANYGYTF. DNA of the CDR3: TGTGCCAGCAGCAAAAGGGACAGCCAACCAATAGCTAACTATGGCTACACCTTC.